One and the same sample provided the 14 T cell receptor beta chains below, sequenced in a study of shared clonotypes between healthy human individuals (TCRdb year 2020). Library preparation employed the immunoSEQ multiplex PCR assay. TCRdb carries this immuneACCESS record with in-frame sequences only. Its versions omit some clonotypes, under half of them owing to an unresolved V gene in the studies checked, with the rest unexplained. The table for this sample lists some 980,000 clones; 60% to 85% of them were counted only once. The ten largest clones represent over 1.3% of the sample. Material for sequencing was memory CD4+ T cells sorted from blood. The sample's cell subset or site label, decoded: CD45RA-negative fraction. These receptors originate from a man aged 18 to 35 in good health.

The chain employs TRBV6-4 and TRBJ2-2, with D tentatively TRBD2 (6 bases). CDR1 is MRHNA and CDR2 is SNTAGT in the germline V gene. V gave up 5 bases and J gave up 3 bases, with 16 bases separating them. The CDR3 totals 16 residues. Here the CDR3 reads CASSIFARGDTGELFF. CDR3 coding DNA: TGTGCCAGCAGTATATTTGCGCGGGGCGACACCGGGGAGCTGTTTTTT.

This chain connects TRBV6-1 to TRBJ2-3, with no clear D. The V gene's germline CDR1 is MNHNS and CDR2 SASEGT. The CDR3 runs 16 residues. V was shortened by 3 bases and J by 0 bases, with 13 bases between the two germline ends. CDR3 region: CASSERPPSSTDTQYF. The CDR3 DNA sequence: TGTGCCAGCAGTGAGCGCCCCCCCTCTAGCACAGATACGCAGTATTTT.

CDR3 amino acids: CASSLTGTGDYGYTF. Here the CDR3 DNA reads TGTGCCAGCAGTTTAACCGGGACAGGGGACTATGGCTACACCTTC. The chain recombines TRBV28 with TRBJ1-2; TRBD1 matches 10 bases. The length of the CDR3 is 15 residues. Germline lookup yields CDR1 MDHEN and CDR2 SYDVKM. Germline trimming cut 2 bases from V and 3 bases from J; bases unmatched to any gene: 3.

This clone appeared a single time. The rearrangement joins TRBV2 to TRBJ1-3, with D hard to call. There are 15 residues in the CDR3. Germline V gene sequence: CDR1 SNHLY, CDR2 FYNNEI. V dropped 8 bases and J dropped 0 bases, with 14 bases sitting between them. This CDR3 is CASAGGIASGNTIYF. CDR3 bases: TGTGCCAGCGCAGGTGGAATCGCCTCTGGAAACACCATATATTTT.

Here the CDR3 DNA reads TGTGCCAGCAGCGTAGATAGCATTACTGAAGCTTTCTTT. It is translated as CASSVDSITEAFF. V gene TRBV9 combines with J gene TRBJ1-1; D not certain. The CDR3 is made up of 13 amino acids. Germline-derived CDR1 and CDR2 are SGDLS and YYNGEE. Between the trimmed V and J ends, which lost 0 bases and 5 bases, there was a span of 8 bases.

The V gene is TRBV7-2, the J gene TRBJ2-1, with D possibly matching TRBD2 (6 bases). The CDR3 contains 13 residues. CDR1 SGHTA and CDR2 FQGNSA come from the germline V gene. The V end lost 5 bases, the J end lost 10 bases, and 15 bases lay between the germline ends. The CDR3 sequence is CASSVSGAREQFF. CDR3 nucleotides: TGTGCCAGCAGCGTGTCGGGAGCGCGCGAGCAGTTCTTC.

The rearrangement uses TRBV25-1 and TRBJ2-5; 15 nucleotides line up with TRBD2. V gave up 4 bases and J gave up 5 bases; unmatched junction bases: 2. This CDR3 has 15 amino acids. In germline, CDR1 is MGHDK, CDR2 SYGVNS. The CDR3 loop reads CASSGGLAGGETQYF. The CDR3 DNA follows: TGTGCCAGCAGTGGGGGACTAGCGGGAGGTGAGACCCAGTACTTC.

This rearrangement joins TRBV5-8 to TRBJ2-7; 10 bases map to TRBD1. The CDR3 length is 14 residues. Trimming cost V 4 bases and J 5 bases; bases outside gene matches: 6. The germline gives CDR1 SGHTS, CDR2 YDEGEE. The CDR3 sequence is CASSTDRGRNEQYF. The CDR3 region has the DNA TGTGCCAGCAGCACAGACAGGGGGCGCAACGAGCAGTACTTC.

Of note for this clone: The same CDR3 arises from other DNA sequences in this sample as well. The chain combines TRBV7-2 with TRBJ1-2, with TRBD1 matching 7 bases. With 0 bases clipped from V and 2 bases from J, the junction kept 3 bases outside the gene matches. The germline gives CDR1 SGHTA, CDR2 FQGNSA. This CDR3 is built from 15 residues. This chain's CDR3 is CASSLAPGQNYGYTF. In DNA, the CDR3 is TGTGCCAGCAGCTTAGCACCGGGACAGAACTATGGCTACACCTTC.

V is TRBV6-5 and J is TRBJ1-5; a possible D gene is TRBD1 (5 bases). V lost 6 bases and J 15 bases, leaving 15 bases between the germline ends. Germline V gene lookup returns CDR1 MNHEY and CDR2 SVGAGI. The CDR3 loop spans 11 amino acids. CDR3 protein: CASRRDALRHF. The DNA of the CDR3 is TGTGCCAGCAGGCGGGACGCCCTCCGGCATTTT.

CDR3 sequence: CASSFRTPRPNEKLFF. In DNA form, the CDR3 reads TGTGCCAGCAGTTTTCGGACCCCCCGCCCTAATGAAAAACTGTTTTTT. The chain links TRBV28 to TRBJ1-4; no firm D call. The CDR3 sequence is 16 residues long. V was shortened by 3 bases and J by 3 bases, with 14 bases between the two germline ends. From germline, CDR1 is MDHEN and CDR2 SYDVKM.

This chain joins TRBV30 and TRBJ2-3; perhaps D is TRBD1 or TRBD2 (5 bases each). Germline-derived CDR1 and CDR2 are GTSNPN and SVGIG (reference sequence). This CDR3 region has 13 residues. The V gene lost 5 bases and the J gene lost 2 bases, with 11 bases spanning the gap. CDR3 loop: CAWDGGYTDTQYF. The CDR3, as DNA: TGTGCCTGGGATGGGGGATACACAGATACGCAGTATTTT. Drawing the rest from reference TRBV30 and TRBJ2-3, the complete variable domain is SQTIHQWPATLVQPVGSPLSLECTVEGTSNPNLYWYRQAAGRGLQLLFYSVGIGQISSEVPQNLSASRPQDRQFILSSKKLLLSDSGFYLCAWDGGYTDTQYFGPGTRLTVL.

The gene calls are TRBV28 and TRBJ1-1, with 7 bases matching TRBD1. Germline CDR1 MDHEN, CDR2 SYDVKM. V gave up 7 bases and J gave up 3 bases; unmatched junction bases: 17. The CDR3 is made up of 17 amino acids. The CDR3 is CASTTLGRGRGDTEAFF. The DNA of the CDR3 is TGTGCCAGCACAACCCTGGGGAGGGGGCGCGGGGACACTGAAGCTTTCTTT.

The chain couples TRBV2 to TRBJ2-6; 7 bases line up with TRBD1. The CDR3 totals 16 residues. J lost 0 bases, V lost 8 bases, and 7 bases had no gene match. Germline CDR1 is SNHLY and CDR2 is FYNNEI. The DNA of the CDR3 is TGTGCCAGCGGCCGGGGACAGTTCTCTGGGGCCAACGTCCTGACTTTC. Protein: CASGRGQFSGANVLTF.